The T cell receptor beta chain described here comes from a study of glioma-infiltrating T cells after dendritic cell vaccination. Study details: Autologous tumor lysate was loaded overnight onto monocyte-derived dendritic cells grown approximately 7 days with IL-4 and GM-CSF. Three intradermal dendritic cell vaccine injections were given every two weeks.

About this clone itself: Its target is unknown.

TCRB CDR3 was amplified from 2 ug genomic DNA or less. Clones were sequenced by immunoSEQ multiplex PCR, and TCRdb holds only the in-frame ones, with some missing. The sample lists fewer than 95,000 clones; roughly 85% were seen once. V was clipped by 2 bases and J by 3 bases, with 10 bases between them. There are 15 residues in the CDR3. Germline lookup yields CDR1 LGHNA and CDR2 YSLEER. Study results and caveats: Few patients contributed both blood and tumor specimens.

Indicated time point: after dendritic cell vaccination, including at tumor progression/relapse. The sequence was collected from a human donor with glioblastoma. The chain joins TRBV4-3 to TRBJ2-2; possibly TRBD2 for D (6 bases). Sequencing used blood, obtained after dendritic cell vaccination. This chain's CDR3 is CASSQTGGDTGELFF. The CDR3 DNA reads as TGCGCCAGCAGCCAAACGGGCGGGGACACCGGGGAGCTGTTTTTT.